The T cell receptor beta chain described here comes from a study of T cell responses to AZD1222 COVID-19 vaccine. Broader study findings: Spike as a whole was targeted by vaccine-associated CD4 TCRs, dominant at 160-218 and 743-854. The study found Spike-specific TCR breadth and depth rose after two AZD1222 doses. Donors, mostly white British, included more females; clonal diversity was possibly underestimated. Only a handful of individuals given AZD1222 were seropositive at baseline.

The CDR3 is 14 residues long. Germline values: CDR1 MDHEN, CDR2 SYDVKM. V lost 6 bases and J lost 8; bases outside the gene matches: 4. Of note for this clone: What it recognizes is unknown.

The method was immunoSEQ multiplex PCR; TCRdb's version includes in-frame clones alone and lacks a portion of them. Among about 120,000 clones listed, around 90% were seen once. The specimen comprised peripheral blood, sampled 28 days after the second AZD1222 dose. The chain joins TRBV28 to TRBJ1-4, with 12 bases matching TRBD1. This receptor was obtained from an adult who received the AZD1222 COVID-19 vaccine. CDR3 sequence (DNA): TGTGCCAGCAGGGAGGGACAGGGGGCCGAAAAACTGTTTTTT. Its protein product is CASREGQGAEKLFF.